The clone carrying this TCR beta chain showed up many times. Its antigen is still unknown. Germline V gene sequence: CDR1 SGHRS, CDR2 YFSETQ. The CDR3 length is 13 residues. The germline V and J ends were trimmed by 3 bases and 11 bases, with 17 bases remaining between them. These data belong to a study of radiation and T cells in renal cell carcinoma. Study in general: Nephrectomy followed 15 Gy stereotactic body radiation by 4 weeks. General observations from the study: No pretreatment tumor biopsies were available for baseline clonotypes.

The data were produced by immunoSEQ multiplex PCR, yet TCRdb's version contains in-frame clones alone and is incomplete. Counted here are roughly 75,000 clones, roughly 82% occurring once; the ten biggest clones make up 5.8%. The time point denotes: blood 2 weeks post-SBRT. This sample's treatment: 15 Gy SBRT to primary tumor, nephrectomy 4 weeks later. The tumor was a clear cell renal cell carcinoma. The rearrangement links TRBV5-1 to TRBJ1-2; no clear D. The receptor's source is a man aged 55 to 70 with renal cell carcinoma. The specimen was blood, collected from a patient whose treatment included radiotherapy and nephrectomy. The CDR3 loop reads CASSSFGLDPYTF. DNA for the CDR3: TGCGCCAGCAGCTCCTTCGGACTTGACCCGTACACCTTC.